The 10 T cell receptor beta chains below were found in one sample sequenced in a study of OX40 agonist ivuxolimab in advanced cancers. Generated by immunoSEQ multiplex PCR, the TCRdb table keeps only in-frame clones and is missing some. The table records roughly 40,000 clones, 70% to 90% of them present only once. Sequenced material: CD4+ or CD8+ T cells sorted from blood, taken in a trial of the OX40 agonist ivuxolimab. These receptors came from an adult with an advanced solid tumor such as melanoma, head and neck, liver or kidney cancer.

The V call is TRBV25-1, the J call TRBJ2-1; 7 positions match TRBD2. Germline V CDR1 and CDR2: MGHDK, SYGVNS. The CDR3 extends over 14 amino acids. V lost 5 bases and J lost 15; bases outside the gene matches: 16. The CDR3 DNA is TGTGCCAGCAGTAACGTACGGGGGAGGGGAAGTCGGTTCTTC. Translation: CASSNVRGRGSRFF.

This rearrangement joins TRBV29-1 to TRBJ2-7; D may correspond to TRBD1 or TRBD2 (6 bases each). This CDR3 spans 14 amino acids. The ends were cut back, 6 bases at V and 4 bases at J, with 19 bases in the middle. CDR1 is SQVTM, CDR2 ANQGSEA, per germline. The chain's CDR3 is CSVGGGFPFYEQYF. The DNA of the CDR3 is TGCAGCGTCGGAGGGGGATTCCCTTTTTACGAGCAGTACTTC.

V is TRBV5-1 and J is TRBJ1-3, with D unresolved. Between the trimmed V and J ends, which lost 4 bases and 0 bases, there was a span of 11 bases. Looked up from germline, CDR1 is SGHRS and CDR2 is YFSETQ. This CDR3 is 15 amino acids long. The CDR3 DNA is TGCGCCAGCAGCCCAGTTAGCAGCTCTGGAAACACCATATATTTT. As protein: CASSPVSSSGNTIYF. The whole variable domain, remainder taken from reference TRBV5-1 and TRBJ1-3, is KAGVTQTPRYLIKTRGQQVTLSCSPISGHRSVSWYQQTPGQGLQFLFEYFSETQRNKGNFPGRFSGRQFSNSRSEMNVSTLELGDSALYLCASSPVSSSGNTIYFGEGSWLTVV.

J is TRBJ2-5 and V is TRBV10-3; unclear D gene. The germline CDR1 and CDR2 sequences are ENHRY and SYGVKD. Trimming removed 4 bases at V and 1 base at J, with 4 bases between. The CDR3 is 12 amino acids. DNA for the CDR3: TGTGCCATCAGTGGGTTCCAAGAGACCCAGTACTTC. Translated, it gives CAISGFQETQYF.

The chain links TRBV2 to TRBJ1-4, with TRBD1 matching over 11 bases. The junction had 10 bases not matched to a gene; V was cut back by 7 bases and J by 0 bases. The germline gives CDR1 SNHLY, CDR2 FYNNEI. The CDR3 spans 18 residues. CDR3 in amino acids: CASIRTGGEVATNEKLFF. CDR3 in DNA: TGTGCCAGCATACGGACAGGGGGCGAGGTAGCAACTAATGAAAAACTGTTTTTT.

The count of this clone is one. The rearrangement links TRBV28 to TRBJ2-5, with TRBD1 identical over 8 bases. The CDR3 contains 15 residues. Germline V gives CDR1 MDHEN, CDR2 SYDVKM. With 2 bases clipped from V and 4 bases from J, the junction kept 6 bases outside the gene matches. CDR3 DNA: TGTGCCAGCAGTTTACCTCTCGGACAGGGAGAGACCCAGTACTTC. Residues: CASSLPLGQGETQYF.

This sequence joins TRBV6-1 and TRBJ1-4; D remains ambiguous. Germline V gene sequence: CDR1 MNHNS, CDR2 SASEGT. V was cut by 1 base and J by 8 bases, with 11 bases left in between. The CDR3 has 14 amino acids. The DNA for the CDR3 is TGTGCCAGCAGTGAAGGGGAGGGCGGAGAAAAACTGTTTTTT. The encoded protein is CASSEGEGGEKLFF.

The chain has TRBV5-1 and TRBJ1-5; D ambiguous. V was shortened by 4 bases and J by 4 bases, with 9 bases between the two germline ends. CDR3 size: 13 residues. CDR1 SGHRS and CDR2 YFSETQ come from the germline V gene. The CDR3 loop reads CASSLNLNQPQHF. The CDR3 DNA sequence: TGCGCCAGCAGCCTTAATCTGAATCAGCCCCAGCATTTT.

The J gene is TRBJ2-7, the V gene TRBV27; 7 bases line up with TRBD2. There are 20 residues in the CDR3. Losses at the gene ends were 5 bases for V and 5 bases for J; bases not matched to a gene: 27. The germline V gene has CDR1 MNHEY and CDR2 SMNVEV (reference sequence). In DNA form, the CDR3 reads TGTGCCAGCAGTCGATACAAGGTGGGACTGACCAGGACTAGTAACCACGAGCAGTACTTC. Its translation: CASSRYKVGLTRTSNHEQYF.

J is TRBJ1-3 and V is TRBV5-5; D gene ambiguous. Germline CDR1 is SGHKS and CDR2 is YYEKEE (reference sequence). This CDR3 has 13 amino acids. Trimming shortened V by 2 bases and J by 8 bases, and 11 bases separated the two germline ends. The CDR3 DNA sequence: TGTGCCAGCAGCTTATCGCCCGTTGACACCATATATTTT. Translation: CASSLSPVDTIYF.